These 15 T cell receptor beta chains originate from one sample sequenced in a study of response to subunit inactivated influenza vaccine (dated by TCRdb to about 2018). Libraries were prepared through RT-PCR. Sequenced on an Illumina HiSeq 2500. The raw public reads went through TCRdb reprocessing: fastp at Q25, MiXCR clone calling, in-frame beta chains kept. Every distinct CDR3 protein forms one entry, paired with its most common genes and DNA. The sample table contains roughly 500,000 distinct CDR3 sequences; only one count was recorded for approximately 15% of them. 3% to 3.5% of the sample belongs to the ten largest clones. Sequences were derived from CD4+ T cells sorted from PBMCs, sampled 23 to 25 months after vaccination. The source of these receptors is a man aged 45-69 years who received an inactivated influenza vaccine. Donor details come from another sample of the same person, matched by shared clones.

This chain uses TRBV7-8 with TRBJ2-2; D ambiguous. CDR1 and CDR2 (germline): SGHVS, FQNEAQ. The V end lost 0 bases, the J end lost 7 bases, and 15 bases lay between the germline ends. This CDR3 has 16 residues. In DNA, the CDR3 is TGTGCCAGCAGCTTAGCATCTCAGCTATTACGCGGGGAGCTGTTTTTT. This gives the protein CASSLASQLLRGELFF.

V usage is TRBV18 and J usage is TRBJ1-1; D gene ambiguous. V dropped 0 bases and J dropped 0 bases, with 11 bases sitting between them. CDR1 and CDR2 (germline): KGHSH, LQKENI. This CDR3 region has 16 residues. The CDR3 DNA reads as TGTGCCAGCTCACCACCTCTTCGCGGAATGAACACTGAAGCTTTCTTT. This encodes CASSPPLRGMNTEAFF.

This clonotype was detected a few times. This chain's CDR3 is CASSSGTHSYEQYF. DNA for the CDR3: TGTGCCAGCAGTTCTGGGACACATTCCTACGAGCAGTACTTC. This chain uses TRBV12-3 or TRBV12-4 with TRBJ2-7; the D gene is possibly TRBD1 (6 bases). The V end was cut by 4 bases, the J end by 1 base, with 11 bases between. This CDR3 spans 14 amino acids.

Here the CDR3 DNA reads TGCGCCAGCAGCCAAGACATCCCGCTCGCCAGCTACAATGAGCAGTTCTTC. Residues: CASSQDIPLASYNEQFF. The chain links TRBV4-3 to TRBJ2-1, with no clear D. The length of the CDR3 is 17 residues. Trimming took 0 bases from V and 3 from J, leaving 15 bases between them. Germline values: CDR1 LGHNA, CDR2 YSLEER.

This clonotype was found a few times. The chain is built from TRBV7-2 and TRBJ2-3; D is possibly TRBD2 (6 bases). The CDR3 length is 14 residues. Trimming took 6 bases from V and 1 from J, leaving 11 bases between them. CDR1 is SGHTA, CDR2 FQGNSA, per germline. The DNA of the CDR3 is TGTGCCAGCAGTTGGGTAGCGGGCACAGATACGCAGTATTTT. It yields the protein CASSWVAGTDTQYF.

The V call is TRBV7-2, the J call TRBJ2-1; D is possibly TRBD2 (6 bases). The germline V gene has CDR1 SGHTA and CDR2 FQGNSA. The CDR3 length is 12 residues. V dropped 1 base and J dropped 13 bases, with 11 bases sitting between them. Here the CDR3 reads CASSLDRGLQFF. DNA of the CDR3: TGTGCCAGCAGCTTAGACCGGGGACTTCAGTTCTTC.

This clonotype showed up many times. The CDR3 spells CASRPGRRRNTEAFF. Written as DNA, the CDR3 is TGTGCCAGCAGACCAGGGAGGAGGAGAAACACTGAAGCTTTCTTT. The chain carries TRBV6-1 and TRBJ1-1; D is possibly TRBD1 (5 bases). The V and J ends lost 6 bases and 2 bases respectively, with 16 bases between them. The CDR3 loop spans 15 amino acids. Per the germline V gene, CDR1 is MNHNS and CDR2 is SASEGT.

This clonotype turned up a few times. J is TRBJ2-7 and V is TRBV20-1; D might be TRBD2 (5 bases). The CDR3 has 13 amino acids. Germline CDR1 DFQATT, CDR2 SNEGSKA (reference sequence). V lost 3 bases, J lost 6 bases, and 15 bases lay in between. The CDR3 here is CSARSNRDSEQYF. The CDR3 coding sequence is TGCAGTGCTAGGTCGAATCGGGATTCCGAGCAGTACTTC.

This chain uses TRBV2 with TRBJ2-7; no clear D gene. Germline assignment: CDR1 SNHLY and CDR2 FYNNEI. This CDR3 contains 12 residues. Trimming took 7 bases from V and 6 from J, leaving 13 bases between them. DNA of the CDR3: TGTGCCAGCACCACGCTGGGGTCCGAGCAGTACTTC. Translated: CASTTLGSEQYF.

This clonotype was seen only a few times. This rearrangement joins TRBV5-5 to TRBJ1-5; the D gene is possibly TRBD1 (5 bases). The length of the CDR3 is 15 residues. The V gene lost 0 bases and the J gene lost 1 base, with 8 bases spanning the gap. Germline V gene data show CDR1 as SGHKS and CDR2 as YYEKEE (reference sequence). The CDR3 DNA reads TGTGCCAGCAGCTTGGGGGGCGCGAGCAATCAGCCCCAGCATTTT. Amino acids: CASSLGGASNQPQHF.

This clonotype was detected only a few times. The J gene is TRBJ2-7, the V gene TRBV12-3 or TRBV12-4; D is unclear. Trimming stripped 6 bases from V and 7 bases from J, with 10 bases between. The CDR3 runs 11 residues. The CDR3 region has the DNA TGTGCCAGCAGATCCACGGTGGAGCAGTACTTC. Its protein is CASRSTVEQYF.

The CDR3 is CASSLAGERGKQYF. Here the CDR3 DNA reads TGTGCCAGCAGCTTAGCGGGGGAGAGGGGGAAACAGTACTTC. This rearrangement joins TRBV7-2 to TRBJ2-4, with D possibly being TRBD1 (6 bases). The CDR3 runs 14 residues. Trimming pared 0 bases from V and 13 bases from J, leaving 16 bases between. Germline V gives CDR1 SGHTA, CDR2 FQGNSA.

This clonotype showed up just a few times. The chain carries TRBV6-5 and TRBJ2-3; perhaps D is TRBD1 or TRBD2 (8 bases each). In germline, CDR1 is MNHEY, CDR2 SVGAGI. Trimming cost V 0 bases and J 6 bases, with 16 bases left between them. The length of the CDR3 is 16 residues. CDR3 region: CASSYSGGRTGDTQYF. The CDR3 coding sequence is TGTGCCAGCAGTTACTCCGGCGGGAGGACAGGGGATACGCAGTATTTT.

This clonotype occurred a few times. The chain recombines TRBV20-1 with TRBJ2-7; 10 positions match TRBD1. From germline, CDR1 is DFQATT and CDR2 SNEGSKA (reference sequence). V dropped 5 bases and J dropped 6; count of bases not matched to a gene: 7. The CDR3 runs to 13 residues. The CDR3 bases are TGCAGTGCTGCACGACAGGGGGCGGGCGAGCAGTACTTC. This translates into CSAARQGAGEQYF.

Ten or more counts support this clonotype. The J gene is TRBJ1-2, the V gene TRBV5-1, with no clear D. This CDR3 has 15 residues. CDR1 and CDR2 from the germline V gene are SGHRS and YFSETQ. Between the trimmed V and J ends, which lost 0 bases and 0 bases, there was a span of 9 bases. The CDR3 DNA is TGCGCCAGCAGCTTGGACGCCAGATCTAACTATGGCTACACCTTC. It encodes CASSLDARSNYGYTF.